This T cell receptor (beta chain) was sequenced during a study of cytomegalovirus exposure and HLA in healthy donors. At the level of the study: Sequencing of some 190 million T cells in an earlier analysis found around 120 million unique TCR beta sequences.

PCR employed 60 Vbeta and 13 Jbeta primers. Measured with immunoSEQ multiplex PCR; TCRdb has only the in-frame clones, and not every one. The table lists 150,000 or so clones, roughly 73% of them singletons. Study results and caveats: Cytomegalovirus-associated status was assigned to approximately 160 TCR beta chains. It was in a later analysis that TCR association rates were seen to vary by HLA locus, highest for DRB1 and lowest for HLA-C.

The table lists this clone with a few counts. Its specificity is unknown. Material: PBMCs. The clonotype comes from a woman between 18 and 29 years old in good health and CMV-seronegative.

Here the CDR3 reads CASSPDSNSYNEQFF. CDR3 nucleotide sequence: TGTGCCAGCAGTCCTGACTCAAATTCCTACAATGAGCAGTTCTTC. V and J are TRBV7-2 and TRBJ2-1; D is undetermined. The CDR3 is 15 amino acids. Germline V gene sequence: CDR1 SGHTA, CDR2 FQGNSA. The V end lost 6 bases, the J end lost 1 base, and 13 bases lay between the germline ends.